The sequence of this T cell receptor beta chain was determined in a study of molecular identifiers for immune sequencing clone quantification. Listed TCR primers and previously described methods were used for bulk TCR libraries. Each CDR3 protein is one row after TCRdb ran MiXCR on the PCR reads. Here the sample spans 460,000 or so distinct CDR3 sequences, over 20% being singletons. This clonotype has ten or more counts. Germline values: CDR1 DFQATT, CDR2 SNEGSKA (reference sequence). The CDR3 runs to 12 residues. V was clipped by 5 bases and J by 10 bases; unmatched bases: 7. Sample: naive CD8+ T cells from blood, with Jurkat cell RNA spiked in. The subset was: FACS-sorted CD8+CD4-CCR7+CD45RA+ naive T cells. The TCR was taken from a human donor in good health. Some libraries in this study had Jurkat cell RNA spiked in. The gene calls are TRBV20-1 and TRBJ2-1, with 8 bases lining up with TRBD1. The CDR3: CSASWTGREQFF. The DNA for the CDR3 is TGCAGTGCTTCGTGGACAGGGCGAGAGCAGTTCTTC.